Shown below are 3 T cell receptor beta chains from a single sample sequenced in a study of cytomegalovirus exposure and HLA in healthy donors. PCR amplification relied on 60 Vbeta primers (plus 13 Jbeta primers). Assay: immunoSEQ multiplex PCR; the TCRdb copy retains only in-frame clones and omits some. The profile covers roughly 140,000 clones, with 73% appearing a single time and around an eighth taken by the ten largest. The specimen was PBMCs. Receptors were obtained from a human donor in good health.

The genes are TRBV11-2 and TRBJ1-1, with D uncertain. This CDR3 is 11 amino acids long. CDR1 and CDR2 from the germline V gene are SGHAT and FQNNGV. V was pared by 5 bases and J by 2 bases, with 3 bases between. Written as DNA, the CDR3 is TGTGCCAGCAGCATAAACACTGAAGCTTTCTTT. Encoded protein: CASSINTEAFF.

V gene TRBV11-3 combines with J gene TRBJ1-2; the match to TRBD1 covers 7 bases. Germline-derived CDR1 and CDR2 are SGHNT and YENEEA. CDR3 size: 13 residues. The J segment lost 5 bases and the V segment lost 5 bases, leaving 5 bases of the junction unmatched. Here the CDR3 DNA reads TGTGCCAGCAGCGCTGGACAGGAGTATGGCTACACCTTC. Translation: CASSAGQEYGYTF.

The rearrangement uses TRBV6-1 and TRBJ2-3; maybe TRBD1 (6 bases). V lost 6 bases, J lost 0 bases, and 13 bases lay in between. There are 15 residues in the CDR3. Germline V gene data show CDR1 as MNHNS and CDR2 as SASEGT. This CDR3 reads CASRPRTASTDTQYF. The CDR3 DNA reads TGTGCCAGCAGGCCCCGGACAGCTAGCACAGATACGCAGTATTTT.